This T cell receptor (beta chain) was retrieved from a study of vaccination and CD4 T cells after COVID-19. The germline gives CDR1 SEHNR, CDR2 FQNEAQ (reference sequence). Losses at the gene ends were 1 base for V and 1 base for J; bases not matched to a gene: 3. This CDR3 region has 16 residues. In regard to this clonotype: Its target is unknown.

The treatment is: approximately 10-day PBMC culture with coronavirus spike peptide pools or control peptides (ViraFEST assay). ViraFEST grew antigen-specific T cells using peptide pools, then sequenced TCRs. Scientists ran DNA taken from cultured CD4+ T cells through the Oncomine TCR Beta short-read assay for sequencing. MiXCR was run by TCRdb on the PCR reads, yielding one entry per CDR3 protein. The sample consists of about 9,700 distinct CDR3 sequences, roughly two thirds of them appearing once. Study results and limitations: In convalescent patients, 304 of 307 vaccine-specific clones were spike mono-reactive.

J is TRBJ2-4 and V is TRBV7-9, with 8 bases fitting TRBD1. Sequencing was performed on CD4+ T cells from blood, cultured in vitro. The receptor was isolated from a human donor who had recovered from COVID-19. DNA of the CDR3: TGTGCCAGCAGCTTAGGGCAGGGGGCGGCCAAAAACATTCAGTACTTC. Its translation is CASSLGQGAAKNIQYF. The full variable domain, rest sourced from reference TRBV7-9 and TRBJ2-4, is DTGVSQNPRHKITKRGQNVTFRCDPISEHNRLYWYRQTLGQGPEFLTYFQNEAQLEKSRLLSDRFSAERPKGSFSTLEIQRTEQGDSAMYLCASSLGQGAAKNIQYFGAGTRLSVL.